The 8 T cell receptor beta chains below come from one sample, sequenced in a study of blood T cell repertoires in COVID-19. Assay used: immunoSEQ multiplex PCR; TCRdb lists only in-frame clones, some missing. The table has some 200,000 clones, approximately 90% seen once; the top ten hold about 6%. Sequenced sample: peripheral blood. The source is a man older than 75 with acute or convalescent COVID-19.

This chain uses TRBV18 with TRBJ1-4, with TRBD1 as a possible D gene (6 bases). The germline CDR1 and CDR2 sequences are KGHSH and LQKENI. Trimming left V 2 bases short and J 7 bases short, with 14 bases between. CDR3 length: 15 amino acids. CDR3 loop: CASSPSRGAGEKLFF. DNA for the CDR3: TGTGCCAGCTCACCATCCCGGGGGGCGGGTGAAAAACTGTTTTTT. The whole variable domain, remainder taken from reference TRBV18 and TRBJ1-4, is NAGVMQNPRHLVRRRGQEARLRCSPMKGHSHVYWYRQLPEEGLKFMVYLQKENIIDESGMPKERFSAEFPKEGPSILRIQQVVRGDSAAYFCASSPSRGAGEKLFFGSGTQLSVL.

This clone came up a few times. The chain uses TRBV2 and TRBJ1-5; D is undetermined. V lost 4 bases and J 2 bases, leaving 6 bases between the germline ends. Germline V gene lookup returns CDR1 SNHLY and CDR2 FYNNEI. CDR3 length: 13 residues. As DNA, the CDR3 is TGTGCCAGCAGTGCAGGCCGCAATCAGCCCCAGCATTTT. Its protein product is CASSAGRNQPQHF.

This clone was counted between two and nine times. Relative to the germline gene, one junction end is altered; a read error may explain this. This chain uses TRBV19 with TRBJ2-4; TRBD1 is a possible D gene (7 bases). CDR3 length: 15 amino acids. The germline gives CDR1 LNHDA, CDR2 SQIVND (reference sequence). The CDR3 spells CASSIGGTAQNIQYF. Here the CDR3 DNA reads TGTGCCAGTAGTATTGGGGGGACAGCCCAAAACATTCAGTACTTC.

This chain uses TRBV5-1 with TRBJ2-3; 7 positions match TRBD2. In germline, CDR1 is SGHRS, CDR2 YFSETQ. The V gene end was trimmed by 3 bases and the J gene end by 2 bases; junction bases not matched to a gene: 6. This CDR3 comprises 15 residues. CDR3 in amino acids: CASSSRAGITDTQYF. The CDR3 DNA sequence: TGCGCCAGCAGCTCCCGAGCGGGAATCACAGATACGCAGTATTTT.

The V call is TRBV28, the J call TRBJ2-7, with D perhaps TRBD1 (5 bases). This CDR3 has 15 amino acids. Germline V gene lookup returns CDR1 MDHEN and CDR2 SYDVKM. V dropped 5 bases and J dropped 0 bases, with 14 bases sitting between them. The CDR3 region is CASSLRQQNSYEQYF. DNA of the CDR3: TGTGCCAGCAGTCTCCGACAGCAGAACTCCTACGAGCAGTACTTC.

The chain is built from TRBV21-1 and TRBJ2-7; the listed D gene, TRBD1, was not tested against the DNA. TRBV21-1 is recorded as a pseudogene. The CDR3 consists of 14 residues. CDR3 loop: CASSKERTVYEQYV. The CDR3 nucleotides read TGTGCCAGCAGCAAGGAAAGAACAGTCTACGAGCAGTACGTC.

The J gene is TRBJ2-1, the V gene TRBV7-9, with a possible D match to TRBD2 (5 bases). The CDR3 is 15 amino acids. Per germline, CDR1 SEHNR and CDR2 FQNEAQ (reference sequence). The V gene lost 1 base and the J gene lost 1 base, with 8 bases spanning the gap. In nucleotides, the CDR3 is TGTGCCAGCAGCTTAGAGGGCGGGTCCTACAATGAGCAGTTCTTC. Translated, it gives CASSLEGGSYNEQFF.

The rearrangement uses TRBV6-5 and TRBJ1-1; a possible D gene is TRBD1 (6 bases). The germline V gene has CDR1 MNHEY and CDR2 SVGAGI. The CDR3 length is 16 residues. The V and J ends lost 4 bases and 1 base respectively, with 16 bases between them. CDR3 DNA: TGTGCCAGCAGTTTGGGCGGGGGCCGCCCGAACACTGAAGCTTTCTTT. Translated, it gives CASSLGGGRPNTEAFF.